A selection of T cell receptor beta chains follows, all from one sample in a study of T cells in localized non-small cell lung cancer. Assay used: immunoSEQ multiplex PCR; TCRdb lists only in-frame clones, some missing. The sample records about 33,000 clones, about 80% being singletons. The source was peripheral blood, collected before any cancer treatment. All receptors come from a male donor at least 60 years old with stage III squamous cell lung carcinoma. Each CDR3 is given with its conserved first and last residue. The order of the fields is J gene, V gene, clone size, D gene, CDR3 DNA, CDR3 protein. A D gene is named only where the DNA matches it firmly. Only part of the rows carry a size: once, few, many, or a class if the clone is expanded.

J: TRBJ1-4
V: TRBV6-6
size: once
D: .
DNA: TGTGCCAGCAGTCAGCAGGGGACTCATGAAAAACTGTTTTTT
CDR3: CASSQQGTHEKLFF

J: TRBJ1-5
V: TRBV18
size: .
D: .
DNA: TGTGCCAGCTCACCAAACCTCAATCAGCCCCAGCATTTT
CDR3: CASSPNLNQPQHF

J: TRBJ2-1
V: TRBV7-2
size: .
D: .
DNA: TGTGCCAGCAGCTTACTTCAGGGGTCCAATGAGCAGTTCTTC
CDR3: CASSLLQGSNEQFF

J: TRBJ1-4
V: TRBV30
size: .
D: .
DNA: TGTGCCTGGAGTGACCCCAGGGGCTCTAATGAAAAACTGTTTTTT
CDR3: CAWSDPRGSNEKLFF

J: TRBJ1-5
V: TRBV28
size: .
D: TRBD1
DNA: TGTGCCAGCAGTGCCTTTCGGACAGGGGGCAATCAGCCCCAGCATTTT
CDR3: CASSAFRTGGNQPQHF

J: TRBJ1-2
V: TRBV27
size: .
D: .
DNA: TGTGCCAGCAGAAACAGAGCTAACTATGGCTACACCTTC
CDR3: CASRNRANYGYTF

J: TRBJ2-7
V: TRBV30
size: .
D: .
DNA: TGTGCCTGGTCCCGGGACTGGGGATTGGGGGAGCAGTACTTC
CDR3: CAWSRDWGLGEQYF

J: TRBJ2-6
V: TRBV7-2
size: .
D: .
DNA: TGTGCCAGCAGTCACTGGGGCGGTGGGGCCAACGTCCTGACTTTC
CDR3: CASSHWGGGANVLTF

J: TRBJ2-3
V: TRBV5-5
size: .
D: TRBD1
DNA: TGTGCCAGCAGCACGGGACAGGGTTACACAGATACGCAGTATTTT
CDR3: CASSTGQGYTDTQYF

J: TRBJ2-2
V: TRBV5-1
size: .
D: .
DNA: TGCGCCAGCAGCCCCCAGAACACCGGGGAGCTGTTTTTT
CDR3: CASSPQNTGELFF

J: TRBJ2-3
V: TRBV7-9
size: .
D: TRBD2
DNA: TGTGCCAGCAGCCCCGGGACTAGCGGCACAGATACGCAGTATTTT
CDR3: CASSPGTSGTDTQYF

J: TRBJ1-2
V: TRBV6-5
size: .
D: .
DNA: TGTGCCAGCAGTTCACTTCTAACGGATGGCTACACCTTC
CDR3: CASSSLLTDGYTF

J: TRBJ1-6
V: TRBV28
size: .
D: .
DNA: TGTGCCAGCAGGGCTACCACAGGGTCGAGCGGGCGTTCACCCCTCCACTTT
CDR3: CASRATTGSSGRSPLHF

J: TRBJ2-1
V: TRBV7-2
size: .
D: .
DNA: TGTGCCAGCAGCATCGGCATATACAATGAGCAGTTCTTC
CDR3: CASSIGIYNEQFF

J: TRBJ2-5
V: TRBV6-6
size: once
D: .
DNA: TGTGCCAGCAGCCCGGGCGCCGAGACCCAGTACTTC
CDR3: CASSPGAETQYF

J: TRBJ2-7
V: TRBV5-1
size: once
D: .
DNA: TGCGCCAGCAGCCTTGGACGGACAGTTTCCTCCTACGAGCAGTACTTC
CDR3: CASSLGRTVSSYEQYF

J: TRBJ1-2
V: TRBV7-6
size: .
D: TRBD1
DNA: TGTGCCAGCAGCTTCTTAGACAGGGGGCTCGACTATGGCTACACCTTC
CDR3: CASSFLDRGLDYGYTF

J: TRBJ2-5
V: TRBV6-5
size: .
D: .
DNA: TGTGCCAGCAGCCCCCCAGGGGGGCCCCGAGAGACCCAGTACTTC
CDR3: CASSPPGGPRETQYF

J: TRBJ2-2
V: TRBV2
size: few
D: .
DNA: TGTGCCAGCAGTGTGGGACCCACAGGGGAGCTGTTTTTT
CDR3: CASSVGPTGELFF

J: TRBJ1-2
V: TRBV4-3
size: .
D: .
DNA: TGCGCCAGCAGCCAGGCCACAGGTAGCTATGGCTACACCTTC
CDR3: CASSQATGSYGYTF

J: TRBJ1-1
V: TRBV18
size: once
D: TRBD1
DNA: TGTGCCAGCTCACCCTCGGACAGGGGGCGAAACACTGAAGCTTTCTTT
CDR3: CASSPSDRGRNTEAFF

J: TRBJ2-7
V: TRBV7-6
size: .
D: TRBD2
DNA: TGTGCCAGCAGCCCAGGCGGGAGTCGGGCCGAGCAGTACTTC
CDR3: CASSPGGSRAEQYF

J: TRBJ1-4
V: TRBV28
size: .
D: .
DNA: TGTGCCAGCAGTTTAGAAGAGGGCCGTAGGTCCCGTAATGAAAAACTGTTTTTT
CDR3: CASSLEEGRRSRNEKLFF

J: TRBJ2-5
V: TRBV9
size: .
D: TRBD2
DNA: TGTGCCAGCAGCGTAGGGGGACTAGCGGGGAAAGAGACCCAGTACTTC
CDR3: CASSVGGLAGKETQYF

J: TRBJ1-2
V: TRBV13
size: once
D: TRBD1
DNA: TGTGCCAGCAGCTCCCGACAGGGGAACTATGGCTACACCTTC
CDR3: CASSSRQGNYGYTF

J: TRBJ2-6
V: TRBV27
size: few
D: .
DNA: TGTGCCAGCAGTCCCCGGCGAACCTCTGGGGCCAACGTCCTGACTTTC
CDR3: CASSPRRTSGANVLTF

J: TRBJ2-7
V: TRBV18
size: few
D: .
DNA: TGTGCCAGCTCACGGGATCACAGAAGGGAGCAGTACTTC
CDR3: CASSRDHRREQYF

J: TRBJ1-5
V: TRBV2
size: .
D: .
DNA: TGTGCCAGCAGGGTGTGGGAGGATCAGCCCCAGCATTTT
CDR3: CASRVWEDQPQHF

J: TRBJ2-5
V: TRBV10-3
size: .
D: .
DNA: TGTGCCATCAGTGAAAGAGCGCAAGAGACCCAGTACTTC
CDR3: CAISERAQETQYF

J: TRBJ1-6
V: TRBV2
size: .
D: .
DNA: TGTGCCAGCAGTGAAGACAGAAATAATTCACCCCTCCACTTT
CDR3: CASSEDRNNSPLHF

J: TRBJ2-7
V: TRBV28
size: .
D: .
DNA: TGTGCCAGCAGCCCTGGGTCGTCTTACGAGCAGTACTTC
CDR3: CASSPGSSYEQYF

J: TRBJ1-2
V: TRBV13
size: .
D: .
DNA: TGTGCCAGCAGCCCGCGGACAGATCTTAACTATGGCTACACCTTC
CDR3: CASSPRTDLNYGYTF